The sequence of this TCR beta chain was determined in a study of T cell responses to AZD1222 COVID-19 vaccine. The study's findings and limits: Spike-wide vaccine-associated CD4 TCRs dominated at 160-218 and 743-854. Clonal diversity may have been underestimated in mostly white British donors.

Assay: immunoSEQ multiplex PCR; the TCRdb copy retains only in-frame clones and omits some. The table includes 100,000 to 150,000 clones, over 90% detected once. As to this clone: Its matching antigen is unknown.

Source: peripheral blood, taken on day 0 of AZD1222 vaccination. The source is an adult in good health.

This CDR3 is CASSYRGADTDTQYF. The CDR3 DNA follows: TGTGCCAGCAGTTACAGGGGCGCTGACACAGATACGCAGTATTTT. V and J are TRBV6-6 and TRBJ2-3, with D possibly matching TRBD1 (5 bases). Germline V gene data show CDR1 as MNHNY and CDR2 as SVGAGI (reference sequence). The CDR3 contains 15 residues. V shed 2 bases and J shed 2 bases, with 11 bases lying between them.